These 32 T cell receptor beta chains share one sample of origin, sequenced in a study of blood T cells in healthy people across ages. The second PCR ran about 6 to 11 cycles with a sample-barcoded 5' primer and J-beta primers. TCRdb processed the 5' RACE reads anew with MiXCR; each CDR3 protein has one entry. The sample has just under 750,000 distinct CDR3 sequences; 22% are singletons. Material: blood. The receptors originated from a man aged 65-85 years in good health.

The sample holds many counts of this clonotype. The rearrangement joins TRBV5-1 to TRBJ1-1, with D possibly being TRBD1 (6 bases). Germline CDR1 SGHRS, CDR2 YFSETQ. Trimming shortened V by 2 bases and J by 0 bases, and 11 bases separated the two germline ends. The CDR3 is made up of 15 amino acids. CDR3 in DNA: TGCGCCAGCAGCTTATTGACAGGCATGAACACTGAAGCTTTCTTT. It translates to CASSLLTGMNTEAFF.

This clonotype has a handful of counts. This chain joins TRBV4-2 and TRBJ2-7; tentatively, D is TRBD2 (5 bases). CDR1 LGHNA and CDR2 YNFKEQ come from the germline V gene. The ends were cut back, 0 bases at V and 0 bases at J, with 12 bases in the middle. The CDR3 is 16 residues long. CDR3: CASSQEFLGSSYEQYF. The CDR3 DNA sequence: TGTGCCAGCAGCCAAGAGTTTTTAGGGAGCTCCTACGAGCAGTACTTC.

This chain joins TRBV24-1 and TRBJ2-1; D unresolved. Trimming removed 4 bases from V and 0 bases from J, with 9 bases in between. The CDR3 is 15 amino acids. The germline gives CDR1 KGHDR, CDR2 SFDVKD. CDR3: CATSDAASSYNEQFF. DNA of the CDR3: TGTGCCACCAGTGACGCGGCCAGCTCCTACAATGAGCAGTTCTTC.

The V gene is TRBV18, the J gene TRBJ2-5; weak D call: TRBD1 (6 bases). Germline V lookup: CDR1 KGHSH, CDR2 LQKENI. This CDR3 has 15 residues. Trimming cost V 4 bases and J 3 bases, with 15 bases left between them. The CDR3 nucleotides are TGTGCCAGCTCACTCCTGGACAGCAAAAAAGAGACCCAGTACTTC. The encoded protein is CASSLLDSKKETQYF.

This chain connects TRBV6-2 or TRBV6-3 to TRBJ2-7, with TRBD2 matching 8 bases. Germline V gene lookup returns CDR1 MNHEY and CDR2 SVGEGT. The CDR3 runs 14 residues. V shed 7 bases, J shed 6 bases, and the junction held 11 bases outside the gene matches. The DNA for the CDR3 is TGTGCCAGCATCCGACGGGAGGGCCTTGGCGAGCAGTACTTC. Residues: CASIRREGLGEQYF.

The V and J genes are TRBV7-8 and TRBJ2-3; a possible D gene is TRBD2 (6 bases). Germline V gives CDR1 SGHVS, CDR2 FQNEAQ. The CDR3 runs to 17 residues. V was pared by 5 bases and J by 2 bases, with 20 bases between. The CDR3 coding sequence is TGTGCCAGCAGCCGGGCGGGGTCCTATTCCCCCACAGATACGCAGTATTTT. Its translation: CASSRAGSYSPTDTQYF.

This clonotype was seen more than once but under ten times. Written as DNA, the CDR3 is TGTGCCAGCAGTGAAGGGACAGTACAAGAGACCCAGTACTTC. Encoded protein: CASSEGTVQETQYF. V gene TRBV6-1 combines with J gene TRBJ2-1; TRBD1 is a possible D gene (6 bases). Near its end, the DNA agrees better with TRBJ2-5, so the J call may be wrong. Germline-derived CDR1 and CDR2 are MNHNS and SASEGT. This CDR3 is 14 amino acids long.

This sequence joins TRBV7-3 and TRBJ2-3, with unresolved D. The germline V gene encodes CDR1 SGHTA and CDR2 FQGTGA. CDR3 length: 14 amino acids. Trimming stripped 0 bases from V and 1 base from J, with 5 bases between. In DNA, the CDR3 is TGTGCCAGCAGCTTAACCGCTCGCACAGATACGCAGTATTTT. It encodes CASSLTARTDTQYF.

The CDR3 is CASSFGQGKAFF. CDR3 bases: TGTGCCAGCAGCTTCGGTCAGGGGAAAGCTTTCTTT. The rearrangement uses TRBV7-9 and TRBJ1-1; D might be TRBD1 (6 bases). Germline CDR1 and CDR2: SEHNR and FQNEAQ (reference sequence). The CDR3 loop spans 12 amino acids. Trimming shortened V by 3 bases and J by 9 bases, and 11 bases separated the two germline ends.

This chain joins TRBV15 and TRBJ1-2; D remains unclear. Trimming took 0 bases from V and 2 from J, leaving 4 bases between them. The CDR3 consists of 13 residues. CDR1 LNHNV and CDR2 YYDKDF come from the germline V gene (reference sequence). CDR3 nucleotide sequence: TGTGCCACCAGCAGAGATTTGAACTATGGCTACACCTTC. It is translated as CATSRDLNYGYTF.

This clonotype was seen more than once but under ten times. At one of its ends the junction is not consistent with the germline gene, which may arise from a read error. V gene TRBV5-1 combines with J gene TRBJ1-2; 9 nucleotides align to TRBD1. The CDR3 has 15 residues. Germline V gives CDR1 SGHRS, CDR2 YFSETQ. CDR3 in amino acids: CASSYPGQGTYGCTF. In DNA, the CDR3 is TGCGCCAGCAGCTACCCGGGACAGGGAACCTATGGCTGCACCTTC.

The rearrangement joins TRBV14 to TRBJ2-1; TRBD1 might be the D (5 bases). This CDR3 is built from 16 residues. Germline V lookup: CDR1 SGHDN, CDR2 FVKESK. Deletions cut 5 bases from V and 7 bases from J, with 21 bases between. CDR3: CASSSGWVGRRNEQFF. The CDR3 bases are TGTGCCAGCAGCTCAGGGTGGGTTGGAAGAAGAAATGAGCAGTTCTTC.

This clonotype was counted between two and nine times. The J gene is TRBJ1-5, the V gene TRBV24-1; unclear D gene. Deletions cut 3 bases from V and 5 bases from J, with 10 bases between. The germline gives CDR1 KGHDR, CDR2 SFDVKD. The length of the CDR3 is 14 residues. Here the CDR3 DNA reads TGTGCCACCAGTGATCTGGCTTCCGATCAGCCCCAGCATTTT. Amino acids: CATSDLASDQPQHF.

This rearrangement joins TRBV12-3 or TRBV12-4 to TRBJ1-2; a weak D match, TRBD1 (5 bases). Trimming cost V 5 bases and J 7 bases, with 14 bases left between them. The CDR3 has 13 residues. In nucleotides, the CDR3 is TGTGCCAGCAGTAATCAGGGTGTCGGTGGCTACACCTTC. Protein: CASSNQGVGGYTF.

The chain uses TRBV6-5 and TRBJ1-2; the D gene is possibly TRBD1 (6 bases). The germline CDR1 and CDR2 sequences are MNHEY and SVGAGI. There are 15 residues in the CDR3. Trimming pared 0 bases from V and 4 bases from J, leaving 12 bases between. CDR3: CASSYSQGLGYGYTF. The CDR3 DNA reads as TGTGCCAGCAGTTACTCTCAGGGGTTGGGCTATGGCTACACCTTC.

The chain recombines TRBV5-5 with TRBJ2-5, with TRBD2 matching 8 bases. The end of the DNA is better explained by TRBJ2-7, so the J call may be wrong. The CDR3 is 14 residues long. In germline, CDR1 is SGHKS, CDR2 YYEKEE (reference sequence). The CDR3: CASSLDSGNYEQYF. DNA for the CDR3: TGTGCCAGCAGCCTGGATAGCGGGAACTACGAGCAGTACTTC.

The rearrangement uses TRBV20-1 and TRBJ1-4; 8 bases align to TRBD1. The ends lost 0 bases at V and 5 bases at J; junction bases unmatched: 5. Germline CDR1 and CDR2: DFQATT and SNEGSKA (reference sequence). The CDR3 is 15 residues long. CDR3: CSARDMRTGNEKLFF. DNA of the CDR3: TGCAGTGCTAGAGATATGAGGACAGGGAATGAAAAACTGTTTTTT.

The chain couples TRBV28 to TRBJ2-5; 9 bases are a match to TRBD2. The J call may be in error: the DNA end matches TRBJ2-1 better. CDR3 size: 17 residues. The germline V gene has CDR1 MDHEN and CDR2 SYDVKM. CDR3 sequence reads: CASSFTPRLAGLDEQFF. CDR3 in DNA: TGTGCCAGCAGTTTTACCCCCCGGCTAGCGGGATTGGATGAGCAGTTCTTC.

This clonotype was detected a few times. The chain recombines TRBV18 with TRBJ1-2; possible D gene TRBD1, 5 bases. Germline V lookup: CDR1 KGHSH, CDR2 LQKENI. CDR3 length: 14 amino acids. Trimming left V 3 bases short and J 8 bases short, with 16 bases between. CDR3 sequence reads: CASSPAGDREGYTF. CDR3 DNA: TGTGCCAGCTCACCTGCGGGGGATCGAGAAGGCTACACCTTC.

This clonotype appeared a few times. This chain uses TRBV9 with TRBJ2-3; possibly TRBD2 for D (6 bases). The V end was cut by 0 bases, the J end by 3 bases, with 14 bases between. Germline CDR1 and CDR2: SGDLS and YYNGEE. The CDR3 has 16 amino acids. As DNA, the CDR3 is TGTGCCAGCAGCGTAGGGGTTAGCGGACAAACAGATACGCAGTATTTT. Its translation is CASSVGVSGQTDTQYF.

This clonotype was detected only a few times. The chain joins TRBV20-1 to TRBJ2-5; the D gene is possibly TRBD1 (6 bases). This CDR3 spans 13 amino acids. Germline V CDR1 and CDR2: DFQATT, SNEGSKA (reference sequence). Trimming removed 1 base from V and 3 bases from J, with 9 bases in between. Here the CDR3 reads CSARVAGEETQYF. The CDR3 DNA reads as TGCAGTGCTAGAGTCGCAGGGGAAGAGACCCAGTACTTC.

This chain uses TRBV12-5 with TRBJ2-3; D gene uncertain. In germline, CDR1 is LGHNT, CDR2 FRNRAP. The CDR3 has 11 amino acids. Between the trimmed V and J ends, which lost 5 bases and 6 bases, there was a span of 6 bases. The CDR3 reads CASGPEDTQYF. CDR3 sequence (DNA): TGTGCTAGTGGTCCAGAGGATACGCAGTATTTT.

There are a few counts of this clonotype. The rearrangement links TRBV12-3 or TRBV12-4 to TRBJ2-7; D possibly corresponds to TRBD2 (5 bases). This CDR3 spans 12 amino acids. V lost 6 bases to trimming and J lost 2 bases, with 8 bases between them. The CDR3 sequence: CASSGNTYEQYV. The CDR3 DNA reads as TGTGCCAGCAGCGGGAACACCTACGAGCAGTACGTC.

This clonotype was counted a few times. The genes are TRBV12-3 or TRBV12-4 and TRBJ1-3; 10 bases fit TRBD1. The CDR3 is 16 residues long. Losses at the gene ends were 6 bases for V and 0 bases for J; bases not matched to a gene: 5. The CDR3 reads CASRKDRGSSGNTIYF. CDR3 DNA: TGTGCCAGCAGGAAGGACAGGGGGAGCTCTGGAAACACCATATATTTT.

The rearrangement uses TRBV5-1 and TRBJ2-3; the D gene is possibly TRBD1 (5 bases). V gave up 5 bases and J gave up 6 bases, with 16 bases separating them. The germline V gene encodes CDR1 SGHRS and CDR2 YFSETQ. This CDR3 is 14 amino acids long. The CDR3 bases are TGCGCCAGCAGTTCCACAGGCCGCATGGATACGCAGTATTTT. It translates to CASSSTGRMDTQYF.

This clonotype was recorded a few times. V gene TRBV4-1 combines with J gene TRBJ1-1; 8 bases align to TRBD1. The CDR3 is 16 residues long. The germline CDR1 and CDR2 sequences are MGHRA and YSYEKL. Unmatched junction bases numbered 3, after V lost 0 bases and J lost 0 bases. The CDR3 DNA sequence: TGCGCCAGCAGCCAAGAAAGGGGACAGGTGAACACTGAAGCTTTCTTT. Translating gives CASSQERGQVNTEAFF.

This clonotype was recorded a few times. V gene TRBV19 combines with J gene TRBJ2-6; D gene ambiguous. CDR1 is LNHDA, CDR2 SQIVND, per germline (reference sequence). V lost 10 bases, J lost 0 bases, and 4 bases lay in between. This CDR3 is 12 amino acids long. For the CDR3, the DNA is TGTGCCACCTTCTCTGGGGCCAACGTCCTGACTTTC. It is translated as CATFSGANVLTF.

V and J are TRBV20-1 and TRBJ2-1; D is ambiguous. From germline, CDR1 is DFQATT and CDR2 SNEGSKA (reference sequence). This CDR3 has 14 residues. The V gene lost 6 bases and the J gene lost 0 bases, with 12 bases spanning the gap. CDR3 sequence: CSAPLRGSYNEQFF. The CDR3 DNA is TGCAGTGCGCCTCTCCGCGGCTCCTACAATGAGCAGTTCTTC.

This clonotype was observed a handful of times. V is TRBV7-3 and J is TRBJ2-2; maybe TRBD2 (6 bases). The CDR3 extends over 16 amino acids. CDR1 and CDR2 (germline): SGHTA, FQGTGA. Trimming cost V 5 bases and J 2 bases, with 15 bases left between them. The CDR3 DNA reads TGTGCCAGCAGCCCCCAGGGCGGGGCTAACACCGGGGAGCTGTTTTTT. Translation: CASSPQGGANTGELFF.

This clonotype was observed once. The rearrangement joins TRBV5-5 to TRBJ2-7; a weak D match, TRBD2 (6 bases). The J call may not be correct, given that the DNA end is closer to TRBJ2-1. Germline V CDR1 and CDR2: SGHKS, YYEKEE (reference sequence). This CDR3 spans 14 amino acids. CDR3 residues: CASSLGLRGIEQFF. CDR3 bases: TGTGCCAGCAGCTTGGGGCTACGGGGGATTGAGCAGTTCTTC.

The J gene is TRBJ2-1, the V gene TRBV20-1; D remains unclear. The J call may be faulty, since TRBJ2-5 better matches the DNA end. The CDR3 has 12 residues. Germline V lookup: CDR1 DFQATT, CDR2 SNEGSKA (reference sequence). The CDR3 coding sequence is TGCAGTGTTATAAGCGCCCAAGAGACCCAGTACTTC. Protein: CSVISAQETQYF.

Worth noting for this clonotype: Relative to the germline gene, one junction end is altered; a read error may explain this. The CDR3 DNA follows: TGTGCCTGCAGCTTAGGGTCTTTACAGAGCACTGAAGCTTTCTTT. Residues: CACSLGSLQSTEAFF. This rearrangement joins TRBV7-9 to TRBJ1-1; no clear D. CDR1 is SEHNR, CDR2 FQNEAQ, per germline (reference sequence). This CDR3 has 15 residues.